This T cell receptor (beta chain) came from a study of regulatory T cells in long-lasting Graves disease (dated by TCRdb to the early 2020s). Background for the entire study: Newly diagnosed Graves' disease patients had taken antithyroid drugs for less than 3 months. The study took place in China and was registered as a clinical trial. Persistent Graves' disease patients were compared with newly diagnosed Graves' disease patients by peripheral blood TCR sequencing and RNA sequencing. TCR sequencing covered 13 persistent and about 20 newly diagnosed Graves' disease patients, 33 samples in total.

The library was generated by multiplex PCR. Sequencing used an Illumina HiSeq 4000. TCR beta libraries were built with iRepertoire HTBI primers and Arm-PCR amplification of CDR3 regions. Before sequencing, the PCR products underwent gel purification. Per the authors' processing: Across samples, about 64 TRBV and 15 or so TRBJ segments were identified and used for gene usage analysis of CDR3 amino acid clonotypes. COPE and FqMerger were used to merge filtered high-quality paired reads into contigs. Contigs were aligned with BLAST to IMGT TRBV, TRBD and TRBJ reference genes, and CDR3 was defined per IMGT. Clonotypes above 0.1% frequency were classified as highly expanded clones. Shannon entropy served as the measure of repertoire diversity, while the Gini coefficient captured V-J evenness. A clonotype found in more than one individual was treated as public. TCRdb reanalyzed the raw reads on its own, using fastp at Q25 for trimming and MiXCR for clone calling, and kept in-frame beta chains. Under each unique CDR3 protein, matching rows form one entry showing the most common genes and DNA. The V and J calls were not made by the authors but by TCRdb's processing. The sample records about 220,000 distinct CDR3 sequences, around a fifth of which are singletons. The ten largest account for approximately 12% of the sample.

Overall results and qualifications from the work: Sequencing and analysis were restricted to the TCR beta chain. Patients with persistent disease shared more public clonotypes (around 2,700) than newly diagnosed patients did (nearly 1,000). Only peripheral blood was studied, because thyroid tissue, the primary lesion, was inaccessible. The authors acknowledged the small sample size as a limitation that may reduce accuracy. Compared with newly diagnosed patients, patients with persistent Graves' disease had lower TCR Shannon entropy and fewer highly expanded clones, which suggests clonal expansion.

The sample holds many counts of this clonotype. Its binding antigen is unknown. Base qualities were left out, and no much larger clone turns up one base away. Interpreted using the paper, the time point label stands for: newly diagnosed GD, antithyroid drugs for less than 3 months. For both TCR sequencing and RNA sequencing, RNA was extracted from PBMCs using TRIzol. The diagnosis of Graves' disease followed American Thyroid Association guidelines. The patients came from an endocrinology department in Xi'an, China. From each patient, approximately 10 milliliters of peripheral blood was collected into an EDTA anticoagulant tube. PBMCs were isolated by Ficoll Paque Plus density gradient separation without further T cell sorting. RNA quality was checked with an Agilent 2100 Bioanalyzer and agarose gel, and concentration with a NanoDrop 2000. These sequences were also reported in another study, on T cells in Graves' hyperthyroidism and ophthalmopathy. That second report states: Graves' hyperthyroidism was defined as stable when no progression to ophthalmopathy occurred over 18 months of follow-up. Hyperthyroidism patients were newly diagnosed, with disease duration under 2 months, and aged 18 to 65 years. Any patient with an uncontrolled infection, another autoimmune disease, pregnancy or lactation was excluded. Clinical symptoms, serum thyroxine and TRAb, thyroid ultrasound, and orbital computed tomography formed the basis for the diagnoses. For the first round of RT-PCR on the TCR CDR3, the HTBI primer set was used together with the Qiagen OneStep RT-PCR kit. Blood samples also contained most of the expanded thyroid clonotypes (frequency above 0.001), which suggests that blood repertoires may reflect thyroid immune responses. A model built on a 13 V-J signature distinguished ophthalmopathy from stable hyperthyroidism, reaching roughly 88% sensitivity and under 84% specificity in cross-validation and 80%/75% in testing. During validation, the model predicted progression to ophthalmopathy a median of around 7 months ahead of onset, with around 71% sensitivity and about 72% specificity. To identify TCR V-J signatures that set the groups apart, the researchers used a discovery cohort of about a hundred patients, made up of about 44 with Graves' ophthalmopathy and 57 with stable Graves' hyperthyroidism. An independent validation cohort of 18 to 20 hyperthyroidism patients and over 15 patients who later progressed to ophthalmopathy tested prospective prediction of ophthalmopathy. The approximately 95 discovery patients were divided at random into training and test sets in a 7:3 ratio. The study also compared thyroid tissue and blood T-cell repertoires from several Graves' hyperthyroidism patients. After sampling, hyperthyroidism patients received methimazole starting at 30 mg daily, and ophthalmopathy patients received high-dose intravenous methylprednisolone. A second multiplex PCR round built the libraries, followed by size selection and purification. Libraries were sequenced paired-end with 100 bp reads on an Illumina HiSeq2000. Raw data were processed with SOAPnuke, discarding reads with adapters, uncalled bases, mean Phred below 15, or no exact constant-primer or identifier match. High-quality paired reads were merged using COPE v1.2.5, and each unique nucleotide sequence was defined as a clonotype. MiTCR v1.1 was used to align clonotypes to the IMGT TRBV, TRBD and TRBJ reference segments. Only V-J combinations with frequency above 0.0001, covering 99% to 99.2% of repertoires, were analysed. A TCS score was defined as the ratio of F50 (clonal expansion) to E x V (chaos), with BLOSUM62-based TCRdist applied between CDR3 peptides within each V-J. Welch's t-statistics and random forest reduced around 550 V-J features to about 13, which were used in a naive Bayes classifier (R e1071). Sample size was not statistically predetermined, and investigators were not blinded to group allocation. According to the paper, TCR Vbeta CDR3 sequencing was carried out on more than 120 peripheral blood samples, which came from approximately 43 ophthalmopathy, roughly 75 hyperthyroidism and about 17 progressor patients.

This clonotype originated in a young woman with Graves disease. Donor details come from another sample of the same person, matched by shared clones. The sequenced sample was peripheral blood mononuclear cells (PBMCs), obtained at new diagnosis, from a patient treated with antithyroid drugs.

The DNA sequence is TGTGCCAGCAGCTTAGAAACATGGGGCGGCCGGGGCTACACCTTC. Its amino acids are CASSLETWGGRGYTF. The V and J genes are TRBV7-9 and TRBJ1-2; possibly the D gene is TRBD1, per 5 matching bases. CDR1 and CDR2, per the germline V gene (reference sequence), are SEHNR and FQNEAQ. From the cysteine through the phenylalanine, the CDR3 covers 15 amino acids. This entry keeps only the CDR3 DNA: 45 bases, framed from base 1. The V end loses 1 base and the J end loses 8 bases, and a stretch of 17 bases separates them.